This T cell receptor beta chain was documented in a study of identical twins. Study-level findings and limits: Invariant MAIT and iNKT cells are populations that could partly confound zero-insertion analyses. The study reached conclusions through statistical analysis that was cross-sectional, not following the same donors. Cord blood's abundant beta clonotypes had fewer insertions, unlike memory repertoires.

This clonotype was counted at least ten times. Its antigen remains unknown. In TCRdb, the 5' RACE reads were re-called with MiXCR into one record per CDR3 protein. The data show under 300,000 distinct CDR3 sequences, approximately 8.3% seen once. The CDR3 spans 17 residues. Germline V CDR1 and CDR2: SQVTM, ANQGSEA. Trimming cost V 5 bases and J 1 base; bases outside gene matches: 7. These same data were also listed under a study on yellow fever vaccine responses in identical twins.

This TCR was recovered from a woman aged 18-29 years in good health. The chain has TRBV29-1 and TRBJ2-1; TRBD2 aligns across 14 bases. The sequenced sample consisted of CD8+ T cells sorted from blood. CDR3 loop: CSVLGLAGVGSYNEQFF. The CDR3 coding sequence is TGCAGCGTTTTGGGACTAGCGGGAGTTGGGTCCTACAATGAGCAGTTCTTC.